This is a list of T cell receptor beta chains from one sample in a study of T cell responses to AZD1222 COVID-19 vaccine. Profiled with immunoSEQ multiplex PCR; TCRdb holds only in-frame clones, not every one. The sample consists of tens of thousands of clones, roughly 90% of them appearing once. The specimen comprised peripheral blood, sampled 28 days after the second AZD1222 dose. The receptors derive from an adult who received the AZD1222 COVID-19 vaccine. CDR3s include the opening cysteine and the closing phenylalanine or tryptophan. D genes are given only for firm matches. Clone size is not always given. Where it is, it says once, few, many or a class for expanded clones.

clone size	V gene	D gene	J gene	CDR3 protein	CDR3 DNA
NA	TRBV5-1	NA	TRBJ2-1	CASSSGTSLPNNEQFF	TGCGCCAGCAGCTCCGGGACGTCCCTTCCCAACAATGAGCAGTTCTTC
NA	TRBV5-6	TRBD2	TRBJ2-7	CASSFFYGLGAYEQYF	TGTGCCAGCAGCTTCTTCTACGGACTAGGCGCCTACGAGCAGTACTTC
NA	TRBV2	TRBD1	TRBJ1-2	CATEEEGARIYGYTF	TGTGCCACAGAGGAGGAGGGGGCGAGAATCTATGGCTACACCTTC
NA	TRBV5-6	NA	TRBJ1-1	CASSRRVTGPEAFF	TGTGCCAGCAGCAGGCGGGTTACGGGTCCTGAAGCTTTCTTT
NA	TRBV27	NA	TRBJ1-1	CASSTSGGFTEAFF	TGTGCCAGCAGCACCTCGGGGGGCTTCACTGAAGCTTTCTTT
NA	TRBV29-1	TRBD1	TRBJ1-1	CSVEPDRSRRTEAFF	TGCAGCGTTGAGCCGGACAGGTCTAGAAGAACTGAAGCTTTCTTT
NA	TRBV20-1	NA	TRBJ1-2	CSASTVEGYTF	TGCAGTGCCTCAACAGTGGAAGGCTACACCTTC
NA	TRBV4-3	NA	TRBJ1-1	CASSQEGYSTEAFF	TGCGCCAGCAGCCAAGAGGGGTATAGCACTGAAGCTTTCTTT
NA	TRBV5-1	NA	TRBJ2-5	CASQLGGPGGAETQYF	TGCGCCAGCCAACTTGGGGGGCCGGGGGGCGCGGAGACCCAGTACTTC
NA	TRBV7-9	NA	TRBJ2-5	CASRAWDSGGQETQYF	TGTGCCAGCAGGGCTTGGGACTCAGGGGGCCAAGAGACCCAGTACTTC
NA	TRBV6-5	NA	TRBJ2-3	CASTSLTRTDTQYF	TGTGCCAGCACCTCTCTGACGCGCACAGATACGCAGTATTTT
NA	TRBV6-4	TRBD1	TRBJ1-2	CASSQRDRAGFGYGYTF	TGTGCCAGCAGTCAAAGGGACAGGGCCGGTTTTGGCTATGGCTACACCTTC
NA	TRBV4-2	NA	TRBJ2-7	CASSQPQGSLYEQYF	TGTGCCAGCAGCCAACCGCAGGGATCCCTTTACGAGCAGTACTTC
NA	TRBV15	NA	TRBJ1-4	CATSLHGRVKTNEKLFF	TGTGCCACCAGCCTACACGGACGGGTGAAAACTAATGAAAAACTGTTTTTT
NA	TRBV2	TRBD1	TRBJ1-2	CASSEAQGTGANYGYTF	TGTGCCAGCAGTGAAGCGCAAGGGACAGGGGCGAACTATGGCTACACCTTC
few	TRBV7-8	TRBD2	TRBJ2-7	CASSLGPASGGYEQYF	TGTGCCAGCAGCTTAGGGCCGGCTAGCGGGGGATACGAGCAGTACTTC
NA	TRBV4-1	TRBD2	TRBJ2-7	CASSQESLAGPSSYEQYF	TGCGCCAGCAGCCAAGAATCACTAGCGGGCCCAAGCTCCTACGAGCAGTACTTC
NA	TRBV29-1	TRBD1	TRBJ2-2	CSVEDWTGANTGELFF	TGCAGCGTTGAAGACTGGACAGGGGCGAACACCGGGGAGCTGTTTTTT
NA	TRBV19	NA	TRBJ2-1	CASSPSSYNEQFF	TGTGCCAGTTCCCCGAGCTCCTACAATGAGCAGTTCTTC
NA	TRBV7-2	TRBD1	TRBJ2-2	CASSSRTGGTGELFF	TGTGCCAGCAGCTCTCGGACAGGGGGGACCGGGGAGCTGTTTTTT
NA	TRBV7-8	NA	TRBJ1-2	CASSIVTANYGYTF	TGTGCCAGCAGCATCGTAACAGCGAACTATGGCTACACCTTC
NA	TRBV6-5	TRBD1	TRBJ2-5	CASSQGQGRQETQYF	TGTGCCAGCAGTCAGGGACAGGGGAGGCAAGAGACCCAGTACTTC
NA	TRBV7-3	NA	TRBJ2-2	CASSSHSFSGTGELFF	TGTGCCAGCAGCTCCCACAGCTTTTCAGGGACCGGGGAGCTGTTTTTT
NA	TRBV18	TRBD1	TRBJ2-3	CASSGTGYADTQYF	TGTGCCAGCTCTGGGACAGGGTACGCAGATACGCAGTATTTT
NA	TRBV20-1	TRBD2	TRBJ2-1	CSASRTSGRGSYNEQFF	TGCAGTGCTAGTAGGACTAGCGGGAGGGGTTCCTACAATGAGCAGTTCTTC
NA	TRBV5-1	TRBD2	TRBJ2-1	CASFPGTRNSDEQFF	TGCGCCAGTTTTCCCGGGACTAGGAATAGTGATGAGCAGTTCTTC
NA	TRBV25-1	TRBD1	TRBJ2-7	CASSEYSDRGYEQYF	TGTGCCAGCAGTGAATATAGTGACAGGGGCTACGAGCAGTACTTC
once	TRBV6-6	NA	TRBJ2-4	CASSRLGLKENIQYF	TGTGCCAGCAGTCGCCTTGGACTAAAAGAAAACATTCAGTACTTC
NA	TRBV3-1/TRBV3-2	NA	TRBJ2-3	CASSQEGEPYF	TGTGCCAGCAGCCAAGAGGGGGAACCGTATTTT
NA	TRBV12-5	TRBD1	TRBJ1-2	CASASPDRVGYGYTF	TGTGCTAGTGCTTCCCCGGACAGGGTTGGCTATGGCTACACCTTC
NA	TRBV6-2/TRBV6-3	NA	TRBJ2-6	CASSLSGANVLTF	TGTGCCAGCAGCCTCTCTGGGGCCAACGTCCTGACTTTC